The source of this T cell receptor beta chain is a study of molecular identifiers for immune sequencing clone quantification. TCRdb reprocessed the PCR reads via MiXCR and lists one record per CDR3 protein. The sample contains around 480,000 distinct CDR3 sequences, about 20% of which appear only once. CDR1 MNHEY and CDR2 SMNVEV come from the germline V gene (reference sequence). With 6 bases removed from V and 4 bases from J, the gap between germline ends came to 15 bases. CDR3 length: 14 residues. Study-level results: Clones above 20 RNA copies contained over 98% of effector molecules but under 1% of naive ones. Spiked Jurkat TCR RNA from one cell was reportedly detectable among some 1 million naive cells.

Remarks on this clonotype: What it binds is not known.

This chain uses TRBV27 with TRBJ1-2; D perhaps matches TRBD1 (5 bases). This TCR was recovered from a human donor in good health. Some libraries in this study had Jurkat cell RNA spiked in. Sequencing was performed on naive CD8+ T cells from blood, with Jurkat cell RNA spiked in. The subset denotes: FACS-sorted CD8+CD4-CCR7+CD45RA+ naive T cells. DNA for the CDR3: TGTGCCAGCAGCGAGGGGTACATGGGCTATGGCTACACCTTC. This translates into CASSEGYMGYGYTF.